Shown below are 27 T cell receptor beta chains from a single sample sequenced in a study of cytomegalovirus exposure and HLA in healthy donors. The PCR used 60 Vbeta and 13 Jbeta primers. The protocol was immunoSEQ multiplex PCR, while the TCRdb copy is restricted to in-frame clones and leaves out a portion. The data show about 150,000 clones, with roughly 80% seen just once and about 2.5% held by the top ten. The specimen was PBMCs. The receptors originated from a boy aged 2 to 10 in good health and CMV-seronegative.

The chain links TRBV9 to TRBJ2-7, with 7 bases lining up with TRBD2. The CDR3 length is 13 residues. CDR1 is SGDLS, CDR2 YYNGEE, per germline. The J segment lost 7 bases and the V segment lost 0 bases, leaving 4 bases of the junction unmatched. CDR3: CASSVEPAGEQYF. For the CDR3, the DNA is TGTGCCAGCAGCGTAGAACCAGCGGGGGAGCAGTACTTC.

The chain uses TRBV27 and TRBJ2-1; D is unresolved. V lost 3 bases, J lost 6 bases, and 21 bases lay in between. The CDR3 is 17 residues long. Germline V lookup: CDR1 MNHEY, CDR2 SMNVEV (reference sequence). CDR3 in amino acids: CASSFFSMAENPNEQFF. The CDR3 nucleotides are TGTGCCAGCAGTTTCTTCTCGATGGCCGAAAACCCCAATGAGCAGTTCTTC.

V and J are TRBV5-8 and TRBJ1-5; D possibly corresponds to TRBD1 (5 bases). V lost 5 bases and J 7 bases, leaving 13 bases between the germline ends. Looked up from germline, CDR1 is SGHTS and CDR2 is YDEGEE. The CDR3 has 13 amino acids. CDR3 loop: CASRWGVSQPQHF. Written as DNA, the CDR3 is TGTGCCAGCAGATGGGGGGTATCACAGCCCCAGCATTTT. The full variable domain, rest sourced from reference TRBV5-8 and TRBJ1-5, is EAGVTQSPTHLIKTRGQQATLRCSPISGHTSVYWYQQALGLGLQFLLWYDEGEERNRGNFPPRFSGRQFPNYSSELNVNALELEDSALYLCASRWGVSQPQHFGDGTRLSIL.

CDR3 DNA sequence: TGTGCCACAAAAGGGGACAGGGGCCCGCATCAGCCCCAGCATTTT. Amino acid sequence: CATKGDRGPHQPQHF. This chain links TRBV2 with TRBJ1-5, with 10 nucleotides matching TRBD1. The germline V gene encodes CDR1 SNHLY and CDR2 FYNNEI. This CDR3 has 15 residues. The V segment lost 10 bases and the J segment 5 bases; nucleotides outside the gene matches: 11.

The count of this clone is one. This chain joins TRBV21-1 and TRBJ1-5; TRBD1 was called by the table and not checked on the DNA. TRBV21-1 represents a pseudogene. The CDR3 contains 15 residues. The CDR3 region is CASSVRHPSNQPQHF. The CDR3 DNA follows: TGTGCCAGCAGCGTGCGACATCCGAGCAATCAGCCCCAGCATTTT.

This sequence joins TRBV18 and TRBJ2-3; D is unresolved. The CDR3 contains 16 residues. V lost 5 bases, J lost 3 bases, and 18 bases lay in between. CDR1 is KGHSH and CDR2 is LQKENI in the germline V gene. CDR3 region: CASSLWPQKRTDTQYF. The CDR3 DNA reads TGTGCCAGCTCATTATGGCCCCAAAAACGAACAGATACGCAGTATTTT.

A word on this clone: The junction shows a germline mismatch at one end, possibly a read error. The chain is built from TRBV7-9 and TRBJ2-7, with 9 positions matching TRBD2. This CDR3 region has 15 residues. Germline-derived CDR1 and CDR2 are SEHNR and FQNEAQ (reference sequence). CDR3: CSSSRGGGGPYEQYF. The CDR3 bases are TGTTCCAGCAGCAGAGGCGGGGGGGGTCCCTACGAGCAGTACTTC. The variable domain in full, with the rest retrieved from reference TRBV7-9 and TRBJ2-7, is DTGVSQNPRHKITKRGQNVTFRCDPISEHNRLYWYRQTLGQGPEFLTYFQNEAQLEKSRLLSDRFSAERPKGSFSTLEIQRTEQGDSAMYLCSSSRGGGGPYEQYFGPGTRLTVT.

This clone appeared a few times. J is TRBJ1-1 and V is TRBV7-2; 8 bases match TRBD1. There are 17 residues in the CDR3. Germline V lookup: CDR1 SGHTA, CDR2 FQGNSA. V dropped 5 bases and J dropped 4; count of bases not matched to a gene: 15. CDR3 amino acids: CASSVGQGPRFGTEAFF. The CDR3 nucleotides read TGTGCCAGCAGCGTAGGACAGGGCCCGCGCTTCGGCACTGAAGCTTTCTTT.

CDR3 amino acids: CASSSPAGREAGNEQFF. The CDR3 bases are TGTGCCAGCAGCTCTCCGGCGGGGCGGGAGGCTGGCAATGAGCAGTTCTTC. This sequence joins TRBV5-8 and TRBJ2-1; 8 bases are a match to TRBD2. V was clipped by 3 bases and J by 6 bases; unmatched bases: 14. Germline V gene data show CDR1 as SGHTS and CDR2 as YDEGEE. The CDR3 extends over 17 amino acids.

V is TRBV5-4 and J is TRBJ1-2, with D possibly matching TRBD1 (6 bases). The CDR3 consists of 13 residues. Germline V gene lookup returns CDR1 SGHNT and CDR2 YYREEE (reference sequence). Trimming removed 1 base at V and 7 bases at J, with 11 bases between. The CDR3 here is CASSLQAGAGYTF. The CDR3, as DNA: TGTGCCAGCAGCTTGCAGGCAGGGGCTGGCTACACCTTC.

This rearrangement joins TRBV4-1 to TRBJ2-2; D might be TRBD2 (6 bases). The germline V gene encodes CDR1 MGHRA and CDR2 YSYEKL. Trimming took off 8 bases at V and 2 bases at J, with 15 bases between the two ends. CDR3 length equals 15 residues. The CDR3 DNA is TGCGCCAGCTCCCTATTCGGGGGAAACACCGGGGAGCTGTTTTTT. Its protein is CASSLFGGNTGELFF.

The chain combines TRBV14 with TRBJ2-3, with a weak D call TRBD2 (5 bases). This CDR3 has 15 amino acids. The V gene's germline CDR1 is SGHDN and CDR2 FVKESK. Trimming removed 1 base from V and 2 bases from J, with 10 bases in between. Here the CDR3 reads CASSQGGAATDTQYF. The CDR3 nucleotides are TGTGCCAGCAGCCAAGGTGGAGCGGCCACAGATACGCAGTATTTT.

The rearrangement uses TRBV7-9 and TRBJ1-1; D call uncertain. Germline V gene lookup returns CDR1 SEHNR and CDR2 FQNEAQ (reference sequence). The CDR3 sequence is 15 residues long. Trimming stripped 8 bases from V and 1 base from J, with 17 bases between. In DNA form, the CDR3 reads TGTGCCAGCTCGTCCGCACTTACTTCGAACACTGAAGCTTTCTTT. As protein: CASSSALTSNTEAFF.

The sample holds one count of this clone. The V and J genes are TRBV28 and TRBJ1-2; D remains unclear. The ends were cut back, 6 bases at V and 6 bases at J, with 17 bases in the middle. There are 14 residues in the CDR3. Germline V CDR1 and CDR2: MDHEN, SYDVKM. The DNA for the CDR3 is TGTGCCAGCAGCCCAAGAACCGGAGGAAATGGCTACACCTTC. Encoded protein: CASSPRTGGNGYTF.

The gene calls are TRBV6-1 and TRBJ1-2; 10 nucleotides align to TRBD1. V was clipped by 10 bases and J by 7 bases; unmatched bases: 12. The CDR3 loop spans 14 amino acids. Looked up from germline, CDR1 is MNHNS and CDR2 is SASEGT. CDR3 sequence (DNA): TGTGCCAACATGGGGCTGACAGGGGGCGTTGGCTACACCTTC. Translated: CANMGLTGGVGYTF.

This chain joins TRBV11-2 and TRBJ2-7; 7 bases are shared with TRBD1. Trimming at V came to 1 base and at J to 2 bases, leaving 5 bases not matched to a gene. Germline V lookup: CDR1 SGHAT, CDR2 FQNNGV. The CDR3 consists of 15 residues. CDR3 amino acids: CASSLAGTEAYEQYF. CDR3 DNA sequence: TGTGCCAGCAGCTTAGCCGGGACAGAGGCCTACGAGCAGTACTTC.

The V call is TRBV18, the J call TRBJ2-7, with a weak D call TRBD1 (5 bases). In germline, CDR1 is KGHSH, CDR2 LQKENI. The ends were cut back, 2 bases at V and 2 bases at J, with 10 bases in the middle. The CDR3 loop spans 14 amino acids. In DNA form, the CDR3 reads TGTGCCAGCTCACCAAAAGGGGTCCCCTACGAGCAGTACTTC. Protein: CASSPKGVPYEQYF.

This clone was recorded once. At one of its ends the junction is not consistent with the germline gene, which may arise from a read error. The CDR3 here is CTSSYTTGLTYEQYF. The CDR3 DNA reads as TGTACCAGCAGTTACACTACGGGTCTCACCTACGAGCAGTACTTC. The V gene is TRBV6-5, the J gene TRBJ2-7; no definite D call. The CDR3 runs to 15 residues. Germline loops: CDR1 MNHEY, CDR2 SVGAGI.

The count of this clone is one. One end of the junction does not line up with germline, which may come from a read error. The rearrangement uses TRBV2 and TRBJ2-7, with TRBD2 identical over 8 bases. In germline, CDR1 is SNHLY, CDR2 FYNNEI. The CDR3 covers 12 residues. The DNA of the CDR3 is TGTACCAGCATGTCTGGGACTAGTCGGCAGTACTTC. Protein sequence: CTSMSGTSRQYF. Complete variable domain (other parts from reference TRBV2 and TRBJ2-7): EPEVTQTPSHQVTQMGQEVILRCVPISNHLYFYWYRQILGQKVEFLVSFYNNEISEKSEIFDDQFSVERPDGSNFTLKIRSTKLEDSAMYFCTSMSGTSRQYFGPGTRLTVT.

The chain links TRBV28 to TRBJ2-6; tentatively, D is TRBD1 (6 bases). With 6 bases removed from V and 1 base from J, the gap between germline ends came to 19 bases. Germline V gene data show CDR1 as MDHEN and CDR2 as SYDVKM. The CDR3 extends over 18 amino acids. CDR3 sequence: CASRSDSSFHSGANVLTF. CDR3 in DNA: TGTGCCAGCAGGTCGGACAGCTCTTTTCATTCTGGGGCCAACGTCCTGACTTTC.

The rearrangement uses TRBV4-2 and TRBJ2-5; 12 bases align to TRBD2. V lost 1 base and J lost 8; bases outside the gene matches: 11. This CDR3 is built from 17 residues. CDR1 is LGHNA and CDR2 is YNFKEQ in the germline V gene. This CDR3 is CASSQVPSGRATATQYF. DNA for the CDR3: TGTGCCAGCAGCCAAGTTCCTAGCGGGAGGGCGACAGCCACCCAGTACTTC.

The rearrangement joins TRBV5-6 to TRBJ2-1; tentatively, D is TRBD2 (5 bases). From germline, CDR1 is SGHDT and CDR2 YYEEEE. The CDR3 extends over 13 amino acids. The germline V and J ends were trimmed by 9 bases and 5 bases, with 15 bases remaining between them. The CDR3 DNA follows: TGTGCCACCCCTGGAATGAGGGACAATGAGCAGTTCTTC. Translating it yields CATPGMRDNEQFF.

CDR3 region: CASRSRQVNTEAFF. In DNA form, the CDR3 reads TGTGCCAGTAGGAGCAGGCAGGTGAACACTGAAGCTTTCTTT. The V gene is TRBV19, the J gene TRBJ1-1; D not resolved. Trimming left V 6 bases short and J 0 bases short, with 11 bases between. The germline gives CDR1 LNHDA, CDR2 SQIVND (reference sequence). The CDR3 covers 14 residues.

In its sample, this clone was seen once. This chain links TRBV5-6 with TRBJ2-6; 7 bases are a match to TRBD1. J gave up 0 bases and V 4 bases, and 13 bases lay outside the gene matches. In germline, CDR1 is SGHDT, CDR2 YYEEEE. This CDR3 spans 19 amino acids. The CDR3 bases are TGTGCCAGCAGCCACTCAAAGGACAGGCGAAGCTCTGGGGCCAACGTCCTGACTTTC. It is translated as CASSHSKDRRSSGANVLTF.

DNA of the CDR3: TGTGCCAGCAGCTTTTTGACTAGCGGGGGGGCCGAGCAGTACTTC. The encoded protein is CASSFLTSGGAEQYF. V and J are TRBV5-6 and TRBJ2-7; 14 nucleotides line up with TRBD2. There are 15 residues in the CDR3. CDR1 SGHDT and CDR2 YYEEEE come from the germline V gene. V shed 2 bases and J 6 bases; nucleotides not matched to a gene: 4. Looking up the rest from reference TRBV5-6 and TRBJ2-7 gives the full variable domain: DAGVTQSPTHLIKTRGQQVTLRCSPKSGHDTVSWYQQALGQGPQFIFQYYEEEERQRGNFPDRFSGHQFPNYSSELNVNALLLGDSALYLCASSFLTSGGAEQYFGPGTRLTVT.

This chain links TRBV6-6 with TRBJ1-2; 7 nucleotides agree with TRBD1. The V gene end was trimmed by 4 bases and the J gene end by 4 bases; junction bases not matched to a gene: 6. CDR3 length equals 14 residues. Germline lookup yields CDR1 MNHNY and CDR2 SVGAGI (reference sequence). The CDR3 bases are TGTGCCAGCAGTTTTGACAGGGCCGGCTATGGCTACACCTTC. It specifies CASSFDRAGYGYTF.

This clone has just a few counts. V gene TRBV5-1 combines with J gene TRBJ2-7; 10 nucleotides align to TRBD1. CDR1 and CDR2 (germline): SGHRS, YFSETQ. The CDR3 totals 18 residues. The V segment lost 6 bases and the J segment 0 bases; nucleotides outside the gene matches: 15. In nucleotides, the CDR3 is TGCGCCAGCAACCCGGAGGGGACAGGGGAGGGATTCTCCTACGAGCAGTACTTC. This codes for CASNPEGTGEGFSYEQYF.